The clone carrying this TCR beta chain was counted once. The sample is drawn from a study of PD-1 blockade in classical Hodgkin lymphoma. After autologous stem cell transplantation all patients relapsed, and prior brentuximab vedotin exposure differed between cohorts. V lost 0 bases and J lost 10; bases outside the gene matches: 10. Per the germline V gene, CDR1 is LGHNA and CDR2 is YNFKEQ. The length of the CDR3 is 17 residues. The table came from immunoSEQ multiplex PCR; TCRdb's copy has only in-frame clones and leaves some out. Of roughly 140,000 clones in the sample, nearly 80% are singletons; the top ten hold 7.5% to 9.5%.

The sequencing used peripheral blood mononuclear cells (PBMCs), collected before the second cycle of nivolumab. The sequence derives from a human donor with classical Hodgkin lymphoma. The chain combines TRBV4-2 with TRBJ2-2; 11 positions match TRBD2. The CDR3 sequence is CASSQDAVAGGPVELFF. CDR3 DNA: TGTGCCAGCAGCCAAGATGCGGTAGCGGGAGGGCCCGTGGAGCTGTTTTTT.